Listed below are T cell receptor beta chains from one sample, sequenced in a study of blood T cell repertoires in COVID-19. Measured with immunoSEQ multiplex PCR; TCRdb has only the in-frame clones, and not every one. The top ten hold less than 2% of the sample, which has around 300,000 clones, 89% seen once. Sequenced: PBMCs or T cells enriched from blood (not recorded which). The receptor set was obtained from a woman between 40 and 55 years old who had recovered from COVID-19. Each CDR3 is given with its conserved first and last residue. A D gene is named only where the DNA matches it firmly. Size values are once, few and many counts, or a class for expanded clones, and some rows have none.

V gene	CDR3 length	D gene	J gene	clone size	CDR3 protein	CDR3 DNA
TRBV6-5	15	TRBD1	TRBJ2-7	NA	CASRGQGERAYEQYF	TGTGCCAGCAGGGGACAGGGGGAAAGGGCTTACGAGCAGTACTTC
TRBV18	19	TRBD1	TRBJ2-7	NA	CASSPRGQPPRPAPGEQYF	TGTGCCAGCTCACCGAGGGGACAGCCACCTCGACCCGCCCCTGGCGAGCAGTACTTC
TRBV5-1	14	NA	TRBJ2-5	NA	CASSLGTTQETQYF	TGCGCCAGCAGCTTGGGGACAACACAAGAGACCCAGTACTTC
TRBV7-9	15	TRBD1	TRBJ2-5	NA	CASSRTGLTQETQYF	TGTGCCAGCAGCCGGACAGGCCTTACTCAAGAGACCCAGTACTTC
TRBV7-9	15	TRBD2	TRBJ2-3	NA	CASSSGGGSTDTQYF	TGTGCCAGCAGCTCCGGCGGGGGGAGCACAGATACGCAGTATTTT
TRBV5-1	15	NA	TRBJ2-7	NA	CASSFGTLRSYEQYF	TGCGCCAGCAGCTTTGGGACACTTCGTTCCTACGAGCAGTACTTC
TRBV5-1	13	NA	TRBJ1-1	NA	CASSLRTASEAFF	TGCGCCAGCAGCTTGAGGACAGCTTCTGAAGCTTTCTTT
TRBV5-1	16	NA	TRBJ2-1	NA	CASSLDGGGTYNEQFF	TGCGCCAGCAGCTTGGATGGGGGAGGCACCTACAATGAGCAGTTCTTC
TRBV18	17	TRBD1	TRBJ1-2	NA	CASSPRQGGTTNYGYTF	TGTGCCAGCTCACCACGACAGGGAGGAACCACTAACTATGGCTACACCTTC
TRBV4-2	19	NA	TRBJ2-6	NA	CASSQDWGGQFSGANVLTF	TGTGCCAGCAGCCAAGATTGGGGTGGACAGTTCTCTGGGGCCAACGTCCTGACTTTC
TRBV30	12	NA	TRBJ2-5	NA	CAWNPGVETQYF	TGTGCCTGGAACCCAGGGGTCGAGACCCAGTACTTC
TRBV6-2/TRBV6-3	15	TRBD2	TRBJ2-1	NA	CASSKLANTYNEQFF	TGTGCCAGCAGTAAACTAGCGAACACCTACAATGAGCAGTTCTTC
TRBV5-4	15	NA	TRBJ2-6	once	CASSSGTPGANVLTF	TGTGCCAGCAGCTCCGGGACACCTGGGGCCAACGTCCTGACTTTC
TRBV6-5	15	TRBD1	TRBJ1-2	NA	CASRTTGSNNYGYTF	TGTGCCAGCAGAACGACAGGGTCCAATAACTATGGCTACACCTTC
TRBV4-1	15	TRBD1	TRBJ1-1	NA	CASSQTGTGGTEAFF	TGCGCCAGCAGCCAAACCGGGACAGGGGGCACTGAAGCTTTCTTT
TRBV5-1	16	TRBD1	TRBJ1-2	NA	CASSLVPSDRGYGYTF	TGCGCCAGCAGCTTGGTTCCCTCAGACAGGGGGTACGGCTACACCTTC
TRBV1	18	NA	TRBJ1-5	NA	CTSSLEVGGGDGNQPQHF	TGCACCAGCAGCCTCGAGGTCGGAGGGGGCGATGGCAATCAGCCCCAGCATTTT
TRBV19	16	TRBD2	TRBJ2-7	NA	CASSNYGTSGNDEQYF	TGTGCCAGTAGTAACTACGGGACTAGCGGGAACGACGAGCAGTACTTC
TRBV19	14	NA	TRBJ1-2	NA	CASSIFSSTYGYTF	TGTGCCAGTAGTATTTTCAGTTCAACCTATGGCTACACCTTC
TRBV5-4	13	TRBD2	TRBJ2-7	NA	CASSLGTRDEQYF	TGTGCCAGCAGCCTTGGGACTAGGGACGAGCAGTACTTC
TRBV11-1	14	NA	TRBJ1-4	once	CASSFGQTNEKLFF	TGTGCCAGCAGCTTTGGACAGACTAATGAAAAACTGTTTTTT
TRBV5-4	16	TRBD1	TRBJ1-1	NA	CASSWGQGVVNTEAFF	TGTGCCAGCAGCTGGGGACAGGGGGTGGTGAACACTGAAGCTTTCTTT
TRBV7-9	18	NA	TRBJ2-3	NA	CASSLAHVRDTGTDTQYF	TGTGCCAGCAGCTTAGCGCATGTTAGGGACACCGGCACAGATACGCAGTATTTT
TRBV19	14	NA	TRBJ2-7	NA	CASSSPDSRREQYF	TGTGCCAGTAGTTCCCCGGACAGCCGGAGGGAGCAGTACTTC
TRBV7-2	15	TRBD2	TRBJ2-5	NA	CASSRSGRGGETQYF	TGTGCCAGCAGCCGGAGCGGGAGGGGAGGTGAGACCCAGTACTTC
TRBV6-5	15	NA	TRBJ2-7	NA	CASSPTGINPYEQYF	TGTGCCAGCAGCCCAACGGGGATAAATCCCTACGAGCAGTACTTC
TRBV30	17	TRBD2	TRBJ2-2	NA	CAWSGRGSGGRTGELFF	TGTGCCTGGAGTGGAAGGGGAAGCGGGGGCCGAACAGGGGAGCTGTTTTTT
TRBV19	14	NA	TRBJ1-2	NA	CASRGPPVDYGYTF	TGTGCCAGTAGGGGCCCGCCGGTCGACTATGGCTACACCTTC
TRBV2	16	NA	TRBJ1-1	NA	CASSGPNGQPNTEAFF	TGTGCCAGCAGTGGGCCCAACGGACAACCGAACACTGAAGCTTTCTTT
TRBV12-5	14	TRBD1	TRBJ1-2	NA	CASGNSGTGYGYTF	TGTGCTAGTGGTAATTCCGGGACAGGGTATGGCTACACCTTC
TRBV4-3	14	TRBD1	TRBJ2-2	NA	CASSQTGYTGELFF	TGCGCCAGCAGCCAGACAGGGTATACCGGGGAGCTGTTTTTT
TRBV7-2	14	TRBD2	TRBJ2-7	NA	CASSLGGGSYEQYF	TGTGCCAGCAGCCTCGGGGGGGGGTCCTACGAGCAGTACTTC
TRBV30	13	NA	TRBJ1-3	NA	CARAADSGNTIYF	TGTGCCCGAGCGGCAGACTCTGGAAACACCATATATTTT
TRBV9	16	TRBD1	TRBJ1-2	NA	CASSVAGAGGFYGYTF	TGTGCCAGCAGCGTAGCTGGGGCAGGGGGCTTCTATGGCTACACCTTC
TRBV6-1	15	NA	TRBJ1-1	NA	CASSEVGFGDTEAFF	TGTGCCAGCAGTGAAGTAGGTTTCGGGGACACTGAAGCTTTCTTT
TRBV5-1	14	NA	TRBJ2-1	NA	CASSPDTAYNEQFF	TGCGCCAGCAGCCCGGACACTGCCTACAATGAGCAGTTCTTC
TRBV10-1	16	TRBD1	TRBJ2-7	few	CASRGGPRDRNYEQYF	TGCGCCAGCAGAGGGGGTCCCCGGGACAGAAACTACGAGCAGTACTTC
TRBV7-6	14	NA	TRBJ1-1	NA	CASTKSPTKFEAFF	TGTGCCAGCACCAAGTCACCGACAAAATTTGAAGCTTTCTTT
TRBV7-3	16	TRBD2	TRBJ2-3	NA	CASSLTPGGGADTQYF	TGTGCCAGCAGCTTAACCCCCGGGGGGGGTGCAGATACGCAGTATTTT
TRBV21-1	17	NA	TRBJ1-5	NA	CASSSGDWVQRNQPQHF	TGTGCCAGCAGCAGTGGAGATTGGGTGCAGAGAAATCAGCCCCAGCATTTT
TRBV5-8	13	TRBD1	TRBJ2-5	once	CASSRDSQETQYF	TGTGCCAGCAGCCGGGACAGCCAAGAGACCCAGTACTTC
TRBV6-2/TRBV6-3	14	NA	TRBJ1-5	NA	CASSYSTGNQPQHF	TGTGCCAGCAGTTACTCAACAGGCAATCAGCCCCAGCATTTT
TRBV2	14	NA	TRBJ1-5	NA	CASSPRVGNQPQHF	TGTGCCAGCAGTCCCAGGGTGGGCAATCAGCCCCAGCATTTT
TRBV2	14	NA	TRBJ1-3	NA	CASSGTVSGNTIYF	TGTGCCAGCAGTGGTACGGTTTCAGGAAACACCATATATTTT
TRBV7-3	18	TRBD1	TRBJ1-6	NA	CARAGTGDPSSYNSPLHF	TGTGCCAGAGCCGGGACAGGCGACCCGAGCTCCTATAATTCACCCCTCCACTTT
TRBV5-4	16	TRBD1	TRBJ2-3	few	CASSLGQGGFTDTQYF	TGTGCCAGCAGCTTGGGACAGGGTGGTTTCACAGATACGCAGTATTTT
TRBV4-2	18	TRBD2	TRBJ2-1	NA	CASSQDPPQRGGFNEQFF	TGTGCCAGCAGCCAAGACCCCCCTCAGCGGGGGGGCTTCAATGAGCAGTTCTTC
TRBV7-3	17	TRBD2	TRBJ2-7	NA	CASSTGLAGGRPYEQYF	TGTGCCAGCAGCACGGGACTAGCGGGGGGCCGACCCTACGAGCAGTACTTC
TRBV7-9	13	NA	TRBJ1-1	NA	CASSFQGEELAFF	TGTGCCAGCAGTTTTCAGGGCGAGGAGTTAGCTTTCTTT
TRBV11-2	15	NA	TRBJ2-1	NA	CASSTLGSGSSEQFF	TGTGCCAGCAGCACGCTCGGTTCGGGGTCTAGTGAGCAGTTCTTC
TRBV5-1	15	NA	TRBJ1-2	NA	CASSPSQTVALGYTF	TGCGCCAGCAGCCCCAGCCAGACAGTAGCACTAGGCTACACCTTC
TRBV18	13	NA	TRBJ1-1	NA	CASSPGQELEAFF	TGTGCCAGCTCACCGGGGCAGGAACTTGAAGCTTTCTTT
TRBV5-5	13	TRBD2	TRBJ2-3	few	CASSRTSGNTQYF	TGTGCCAGCAGTCGGACTAGCGGGAATACGCAGTATTTT
TRBV18	15	TRBD1	TRBJ1-1	NA	CASSPPKGANTEAFF	TGTGCCAGCTCACCACCGAAGGGGGCAAACACTGAAGCTTTCTTT
TRBV5-1	14	TRBD1	TRBJ1-6	NA	CASSTGTGDSPLHF	TGCGCCAGCAGCACCGGGACAGGGGATTCACCCCTCCACTTT